This T cell receptor beta chain was documented in a study of cytomegalovirus exposure and HLA in healthy donors. 13 Jbeta primers and 60 Vbeta primers were used for the PCR. TCRdb keeps only in-frame clones here, not all; method: immunoSEQ multiplex PCR. The sample carries about 250,000 clones, 78% recorded once. General study points: CMV serostatus alone was available as immune exposure information. The classifier, whose performance was assessed in both the original and validation cohorts, reportedly diagnosed cytomegalovirus status with high specificity and sensitivity.

Comments on this clone: Its antigen remains unidentified.

The CDR3 contains 20 residues. Germline V gene sequence: CDR1 LNHNV, CDR2 YYDKDF (reference sequence). V lost 0 bases to trimming and J lost 8 bases; unmatched junction nucleotides: 17. The sample taken for sequencing was PBMCs. The chain carries TRBV15 and TRBJ1-4; TRBD1 matches at 11 bases. The sequence was collected from a boy aged 5-17 years in good health and CMV-seronegative. This chain's CDR3 is CATSRDRTGGWGLSGEKLFF. CDR3 DNA: TGTGCCACCAGCAGAGACCGGACAGGGGGCTGGGGGTTATCGGGAGAAAAACTGTTTTTT.